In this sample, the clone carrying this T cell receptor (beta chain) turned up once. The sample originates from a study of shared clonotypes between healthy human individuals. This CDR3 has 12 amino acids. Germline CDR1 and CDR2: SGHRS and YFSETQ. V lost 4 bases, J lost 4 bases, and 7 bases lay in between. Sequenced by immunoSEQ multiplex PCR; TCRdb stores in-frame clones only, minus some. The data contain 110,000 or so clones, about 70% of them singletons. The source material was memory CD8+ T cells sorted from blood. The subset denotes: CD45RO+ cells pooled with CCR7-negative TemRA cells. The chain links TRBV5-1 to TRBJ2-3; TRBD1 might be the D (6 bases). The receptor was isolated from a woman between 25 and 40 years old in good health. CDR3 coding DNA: TGCGCCAGCAGCCGGACAGCAGATACGCAGTATTTT. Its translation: CASSRTADTQYF.